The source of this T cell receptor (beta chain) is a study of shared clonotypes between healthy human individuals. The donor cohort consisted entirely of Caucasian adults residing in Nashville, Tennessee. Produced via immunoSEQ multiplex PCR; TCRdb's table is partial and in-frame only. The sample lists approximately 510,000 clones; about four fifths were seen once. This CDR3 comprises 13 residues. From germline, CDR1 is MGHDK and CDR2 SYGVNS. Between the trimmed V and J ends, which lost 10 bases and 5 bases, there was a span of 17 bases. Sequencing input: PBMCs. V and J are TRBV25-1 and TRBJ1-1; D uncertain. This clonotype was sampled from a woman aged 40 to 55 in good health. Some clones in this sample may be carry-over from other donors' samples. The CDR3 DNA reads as TGTGCCACCAACCCCCAGTCTGGTACTGAAGCTTTCTTT. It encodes CATNPQSGTEAFF.